The clone carrying this T cell receptor (beta chain) is a singleton in its sample. The data originate from a study of blood T cell repertoires in COVID-19. About the research overall: The origin of the acute and convalescent COVID-19 samples was the United States, Italy and Spain. Sample material is recorded as cDNA or gDNA derived from T cells, B-cell-depleted T cells, or PBMCs.

Authors' data handling: For nucleated cells, counts were estimated from reference gene primer amplification. Some clones are missing from TCRdb's copy, which holds only in-frame ones; the method was immunoSEQ multiplex PCR. The V and J calls and clone size were taken over from that table, and D and trimming were inferred from the DNA. This sample has around 100,000 clones, with 91% found just once. CDR3 length: 14 amino acids. V was clipped by 4 bases and J by 5 bases; unmatched bases: 7. In germline, CDR1 is GTSNPN, CDR2 SVGIG (reference sequence). The sequenced sample consisted of peripheral blood. This sequence originates from a man aged 50-60 years with acute or convalescent COVID-19. V and J are TRBV30 and TRBJ1-4; 7 bases line up with TRBD1. CDR3 nucleotide sequence: TGTGCCTGGAATCAGGGGGTAATCAATGAAAAACTGTTTTTT. As protein: CAWNQGVINEKLFF.